These T cell receptor beta chains were read from a single sample in a study of blood T cell repertoires in COVID-19. Profiled with immunoSEQ multiplex PCR; TCRdb holds only in-frame clones, not every one. Found here are about 190,000 clones, around 86% of them singletons; the top ten hold around 7%. Sequencing used peripheral blood. These receptors were collected from a man in his forties with acute or convalescent COVID-19. Both conserved end residues are part of each CDR3. Fields, in order: clone size, V gene, J gene, D gene, CDR3 protein, CDR3 DNA. D genes are given only for firm matches. Clone size is not always given. Where it is, it says once, few, many or a class for expanded clones.

-	TRBV11-2	TRBJ2-7	-	CASSLPIVGQGIPYEQYF	TGTGCCAGCAGCTTACCAATAGTCGGCCAGGGTATACCCTACGAGCAGTACTTC
-	TRBV29-1	TRBJ2-7	-	CSVQLQGFYEQYF	TGCAGCGTCCAACTACAGGGATTCTACGAGCAGTACTTC
once	TRBV7-8	TRBJ1-2	-	CASSSPGARVEHYGYTF	TGTGCCAGCAGCTCCCCTGGGGCCAGGGTTGAACACTATGGCTACACCTTC
-	TRBV2	TRBJ2-2	TRBD2	CASSPTSGGFTGELFF	TGTGCCAGCAGCCCTACTAGCGGGGGGTTTACCGGGGAGCTGTTTTTT
-	TRBV9	TRBJ1-2	-	CASSVDAGYHNGYTF	TGTGCCAGCAGCGTAGACGCAGGGTATCACAATGGCTACACCTTC
-	TRBV5-1	TRBJ2-3	-	CASSPGQPVDTQYF	TGCGCCAGCAGCCCCGGACAGCCTGTGGATACGCAGTATTTT
-	TRBV6-5	TRBJ1-2	-	CASSYSLSGDYGYTF	TGTGCCAGCAGTTACTCTCTATCAGGGGACTATGGCTACACCTTC
-	TRBV30	TRBJ2-3	-	CAWSADWATDTQYF	TGTGCCTGGAGTGCCGATTGGGCCACAGATACGCAGTATTTT
once	TRBV28	TRBJ1-1	TRBD1	CASPPGGANTEAFF	TGTGCCAGCCCACCAGGGGGCGCGAACACTGAAGCTTTCTTT
-	TRBV2	TRBJ2-1	-	CASSDKGLPAGEQFF	TGTGCCAGCAGTGATAAGGGGCTCCCCGCAGGGGAGCAGTTCTTC
-	TRBV28	TRBJ2-5	TRBD2	CASSSLGGSVSRETQYF	TGTGCCAGCAGTTCCCTGGGGGGGTCAGTGAGCCGAGAGACCCAGTACTTC
-	TRBV6-1	TRBJ2-7	TRBD2	CASSELPSGDPRAYEQYF	TGTGCCAGCAGTGAATTGCCTAGCGGGGACCCCCGGGCCTACGAGCAGTACTTC
-	TRBV19	TRBJ1-5	TRBD1	CASRTGQGRQPQHF	TGTGCCAGTAGAACCGGACAGGGACGCCAGCCCCAGCATTTT
-	TRBV19	TRBJ1-2	TRBD1	CASSMLAGGGYTF	TGTGCCAGTAGTATGTTGGCAGGGGGAGGCTACACCTTC
few	TRBV4-3	TRBJ2-7	-	CASSLEWGLLSEQYF	TGCGCCAGCAGCCTAGAGTGGGGACTGCTGAGCGAGCAGTACTTC
-	TRBV5-1	TRBJ2-3	TRBD2	CASSLAGGISTDTQYF	TGCGCCAGCAGCTTAGCGGGGGGAATTAGCACAGATACGCAGTATTTT
once	TRBV24-1	TRBJ2-3	TRBD2	CATERGGVTDTQYF	TGTGCCACCGAGCGTGGGGGGGTCACAGATACGCAGTATTTT
-	TRBV30	TRBJ1-3	-	CAWSALSGNTIYF	TGTGCCTGGAGTGCTTTATCCGGAAACACCATATATTTT
-	TRBV6-1	TRBJ2-3	TRBD2	CASSERPGGPRFGGTDTQYF	TGTGCCAGCAGTGAAAGGCCGGGGGGGCCAAGGTTCGGTGGCACAGATACGCAGTATTTT
once	TRBV5-1	TRBJ1-1	TRBD1	CASSLGAGGTEAFF	TGCGCCAGCAGCTTGGGGGCAGGGGGCACTGAAGCTTTCTTT
-	TRBV7-2	TRBJ2-1	TRBD2	CASTQTLAGGRNEQFF	TGTGCCAGCACCCAAACTCTAGCGGGGGGGCGCAATGAGCAGTTCTTC
-	TRBV12-3/TRBV12-4	TRBJ2-3	-	CASSSRGGDTQYF	TGTGCCAGCAGTTCAAGGGGGGGAGATACGCAGTATTTT